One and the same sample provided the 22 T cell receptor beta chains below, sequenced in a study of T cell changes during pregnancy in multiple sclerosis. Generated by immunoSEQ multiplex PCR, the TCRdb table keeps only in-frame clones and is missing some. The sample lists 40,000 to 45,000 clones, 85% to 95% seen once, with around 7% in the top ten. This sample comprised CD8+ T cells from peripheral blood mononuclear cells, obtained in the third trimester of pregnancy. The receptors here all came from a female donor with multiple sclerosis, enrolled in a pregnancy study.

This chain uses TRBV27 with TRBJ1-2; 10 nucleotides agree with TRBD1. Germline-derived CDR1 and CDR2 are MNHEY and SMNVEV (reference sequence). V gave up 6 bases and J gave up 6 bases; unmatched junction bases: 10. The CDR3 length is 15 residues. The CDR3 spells CASRTTGGEMDGYTF. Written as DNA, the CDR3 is TGTGCCAGCAGGACGACAGGGGGCGAAATGGATGGCTACACCTTC.

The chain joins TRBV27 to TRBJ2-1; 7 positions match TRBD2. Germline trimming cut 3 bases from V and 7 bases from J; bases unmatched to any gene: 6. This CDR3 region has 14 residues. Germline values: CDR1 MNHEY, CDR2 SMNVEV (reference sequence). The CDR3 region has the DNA TGTGCCAGCAGTTTGGAGCGGGGATTAAATGAGCAGTTCTTC. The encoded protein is CASSLERGLNEQFF.

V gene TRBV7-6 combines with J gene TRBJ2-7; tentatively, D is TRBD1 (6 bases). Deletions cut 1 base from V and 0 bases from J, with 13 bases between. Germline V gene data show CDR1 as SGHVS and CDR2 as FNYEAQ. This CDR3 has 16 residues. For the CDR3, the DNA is TGTGCCAGCAGCTTAGGGGGACACCGGAGCTCCTACGAGCAGTACTTC. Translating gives CASSLGGHRSSYEQYF. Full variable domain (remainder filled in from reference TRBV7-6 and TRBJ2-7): GAGVSQSPRYKVTKRGQDVALRCDPISGHVSLYWYRQALGQGPEFLTYFNYEAQQDKSGLPNDRFSAERPEGSISTLTIQRTEQRDSAMYRCASSLGGHRSSYEQYFGPGTRLTVT.

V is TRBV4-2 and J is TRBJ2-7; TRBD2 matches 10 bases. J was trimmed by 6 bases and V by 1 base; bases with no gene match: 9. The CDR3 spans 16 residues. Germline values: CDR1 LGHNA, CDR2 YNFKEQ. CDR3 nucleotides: TGTGCCAGCAGCCAAGTAGCGGGAGGAGCCTCAGCCGAGCAGTACTTC. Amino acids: CASSQVAGGASAEQYF.

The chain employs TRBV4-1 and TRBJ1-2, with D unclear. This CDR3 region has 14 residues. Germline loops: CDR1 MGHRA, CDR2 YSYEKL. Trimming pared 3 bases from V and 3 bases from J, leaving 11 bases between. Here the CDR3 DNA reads TGCGCCAGCAGCCAGGAGATCGGCGACTATGGCTACACCTTC. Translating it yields CASSQEIGDYGYTF.

CDR3 in amino acids: CASSEGAWRSYEQYF. In DNA form, the CDR3 reads TGTGCCAGCAGTGAAGGGGCCTGGAGGTCGTACGAGCAGTACTTC. This rearrangement joins TRBV6-1 to TRBJ2-7, with D perhaps matching TRBD2 (5 bases). V was trimmed by 1 base and J by 4 bases, leaving 14 bases between them. The length of the CDR3 is 15 residues. Germline loops: CDR1 MNHNS, CDR2 SASEGT.

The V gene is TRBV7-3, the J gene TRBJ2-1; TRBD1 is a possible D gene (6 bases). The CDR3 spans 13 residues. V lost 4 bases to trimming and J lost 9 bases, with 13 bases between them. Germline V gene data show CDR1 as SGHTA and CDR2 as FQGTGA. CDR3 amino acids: CASSSLAQGEQFF. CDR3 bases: TGTGCCAGCAGCTCATTGGCACAGGGTGAGCAGTTCTTC.

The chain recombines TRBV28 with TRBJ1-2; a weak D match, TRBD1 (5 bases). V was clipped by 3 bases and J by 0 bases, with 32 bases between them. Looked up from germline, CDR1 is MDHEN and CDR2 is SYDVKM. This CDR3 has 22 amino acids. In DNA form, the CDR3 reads TGTGCCAGCAGTTTCCAGATAGGAGGCGGGGGGGTCCCTACCCCGTCTAACTATGGCTACACCTTC. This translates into CASSFQIGGGGVPTPSNYGYTF.

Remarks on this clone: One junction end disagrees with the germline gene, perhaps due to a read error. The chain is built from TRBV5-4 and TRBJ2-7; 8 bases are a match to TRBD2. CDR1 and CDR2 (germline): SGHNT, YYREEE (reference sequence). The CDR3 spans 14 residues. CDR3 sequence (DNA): TGTGCCAGCAGATTGGCGGGAGGCTCCTACGAGCAGTACTTC. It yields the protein CASRLAGGSYEQYF.

As DNA, the CDR3 is TGTGCCAGCAGTGTGTGGGGGGGTGAGACCCAGTACTTC. It specifies CASSVWGGETQYF. The chain has TRBV2 and TRBJ2-5; 7 nucleotides agree with TRBD2. Germline values: CDR1 SNHLY, CDR2 FYNNEI. J lost 5 bases, V lost 4 bases, and 4 bases had no gene match. CDR3 length: 13 residues.

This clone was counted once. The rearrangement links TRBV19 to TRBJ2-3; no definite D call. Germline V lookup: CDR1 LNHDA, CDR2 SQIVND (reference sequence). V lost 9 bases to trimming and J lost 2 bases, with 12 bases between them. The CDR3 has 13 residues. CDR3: CASGFSPTDTQYF. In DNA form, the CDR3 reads TGTGCCAGCGGTTTTTCCCCCACAGATACGCAGTATTTT.

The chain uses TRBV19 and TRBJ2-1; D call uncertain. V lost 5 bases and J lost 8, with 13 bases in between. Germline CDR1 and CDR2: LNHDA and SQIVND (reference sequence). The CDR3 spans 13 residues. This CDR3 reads CASSEILTDEQFF. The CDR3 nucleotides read TGTGCCAGTAGTGAAATACTAACCGATGAGCAGTTCTTC.

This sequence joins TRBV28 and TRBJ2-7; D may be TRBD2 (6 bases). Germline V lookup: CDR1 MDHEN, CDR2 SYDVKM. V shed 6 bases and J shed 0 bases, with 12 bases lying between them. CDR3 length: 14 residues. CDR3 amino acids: CASSWRDRSYEQYF. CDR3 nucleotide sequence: TGTGCCAGCAGCTGGAGGGACCGCTCCTACGAGCAGTACTTC.

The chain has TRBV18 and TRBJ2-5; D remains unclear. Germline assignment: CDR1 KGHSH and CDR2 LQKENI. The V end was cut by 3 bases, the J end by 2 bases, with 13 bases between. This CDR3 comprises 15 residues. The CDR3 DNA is TGTGCCAGCTCACCCACTGTAGCAGAGCAAGAGACCCAGTACTTC. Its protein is CASSPTVAEQETQYF.

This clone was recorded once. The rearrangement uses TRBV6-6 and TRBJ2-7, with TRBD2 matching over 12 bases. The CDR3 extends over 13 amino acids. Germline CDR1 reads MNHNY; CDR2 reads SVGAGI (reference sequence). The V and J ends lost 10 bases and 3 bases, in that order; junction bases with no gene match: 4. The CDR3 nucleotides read TGTGCCACTACGACTAGCGGGAGCTACGAGCAGTACTTC. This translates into CATTTSGSYEQYF.

The CDR3 DNA sequence: TGTGCCAGCAGTCCGACTATGAACACAGATACGCAGTATTTT. It yields the protein CASSPTMNTDTQYF. This chain uses TRBV27 with TRBJ2-3, with D possibly being TRBD2 (5 bases). CDR3 length equals 14 residues. The germline V gene has CDR1 MNHEY and CDR2 SMNVEV (reference sequence). The ends were cut back, 5 bases at V and 2 bases at J, with 11 bases in the middle.

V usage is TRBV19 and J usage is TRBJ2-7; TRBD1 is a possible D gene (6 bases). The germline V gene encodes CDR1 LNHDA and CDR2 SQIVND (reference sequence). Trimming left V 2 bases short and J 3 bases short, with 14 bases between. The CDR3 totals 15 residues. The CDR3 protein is CASSIREGGVYEQYF. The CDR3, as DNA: TGTGCCAGTAGTATACGGGAAGGGGGTGTCTACGAGCAGTACTTC.

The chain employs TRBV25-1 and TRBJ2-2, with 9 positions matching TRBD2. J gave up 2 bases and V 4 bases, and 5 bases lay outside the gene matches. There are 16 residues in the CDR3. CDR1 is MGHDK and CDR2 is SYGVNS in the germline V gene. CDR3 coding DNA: TGTGCCAGCAGTGGAAGCGGGGGGAGAAACACCGGGGAGCTGTTTTTT. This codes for CASSGSGGRNTGELFF.

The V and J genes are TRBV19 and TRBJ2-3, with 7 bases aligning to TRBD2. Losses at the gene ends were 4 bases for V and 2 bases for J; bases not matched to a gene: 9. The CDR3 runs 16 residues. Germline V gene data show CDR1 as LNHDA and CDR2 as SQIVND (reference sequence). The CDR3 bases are TGTGCCAGTAGTAAGGGACTACTTAGTCCCACAGATACGCAGTATTTT. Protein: CASSKGLLSPTDTQYF.

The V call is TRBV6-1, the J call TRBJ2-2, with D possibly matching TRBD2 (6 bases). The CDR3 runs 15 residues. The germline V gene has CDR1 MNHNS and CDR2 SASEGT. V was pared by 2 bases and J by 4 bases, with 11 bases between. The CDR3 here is CASSELRGSTGELFF. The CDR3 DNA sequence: TGTGCCAGCAGTGAACTACGGGGGAGCACCGGGGAGCTGTTTTTT.

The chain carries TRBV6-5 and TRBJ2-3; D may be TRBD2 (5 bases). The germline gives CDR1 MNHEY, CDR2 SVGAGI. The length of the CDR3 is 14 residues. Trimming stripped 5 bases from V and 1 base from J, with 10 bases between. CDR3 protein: CASSTGSGTDTQYF. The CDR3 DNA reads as TGTGCCAGCAGTACGGGGAGCGGCACAGATACGCAGTATTTT.

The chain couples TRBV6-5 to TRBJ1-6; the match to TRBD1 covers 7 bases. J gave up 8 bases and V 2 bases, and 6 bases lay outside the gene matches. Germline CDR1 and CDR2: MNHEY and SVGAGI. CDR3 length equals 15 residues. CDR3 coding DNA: TGTGCCAGCAGTTACCGAGGACAGGATTATTCACCCCTCCACTTT. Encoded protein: CASSYRGQDYSPLHF.